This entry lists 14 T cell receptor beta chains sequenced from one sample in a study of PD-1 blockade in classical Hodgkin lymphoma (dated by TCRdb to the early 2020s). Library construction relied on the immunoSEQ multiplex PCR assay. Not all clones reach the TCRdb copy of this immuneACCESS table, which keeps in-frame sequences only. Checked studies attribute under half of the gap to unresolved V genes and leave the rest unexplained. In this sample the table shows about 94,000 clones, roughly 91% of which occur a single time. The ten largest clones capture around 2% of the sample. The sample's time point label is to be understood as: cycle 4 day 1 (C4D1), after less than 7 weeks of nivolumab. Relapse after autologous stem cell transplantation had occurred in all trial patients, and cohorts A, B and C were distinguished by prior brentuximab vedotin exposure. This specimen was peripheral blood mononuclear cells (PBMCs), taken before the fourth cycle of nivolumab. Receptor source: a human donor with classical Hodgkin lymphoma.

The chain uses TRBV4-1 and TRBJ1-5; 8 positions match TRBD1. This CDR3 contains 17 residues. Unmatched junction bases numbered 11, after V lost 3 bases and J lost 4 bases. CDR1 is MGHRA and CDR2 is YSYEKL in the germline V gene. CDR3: CASSQPTGVGVNQPQHF. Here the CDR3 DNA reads TGCGCCAGCAGCCAGCCGACAGGGGTCGGGGTAAATCAGCCCCAGCATTTT.

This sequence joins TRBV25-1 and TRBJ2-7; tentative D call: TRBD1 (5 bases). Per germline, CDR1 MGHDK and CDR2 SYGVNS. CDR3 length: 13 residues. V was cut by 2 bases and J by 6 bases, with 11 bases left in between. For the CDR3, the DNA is TGTGCCAGCAGTGAAGAATCCAGGGTCGAGCAGTACTTC. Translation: CASSEESRVEQYF.

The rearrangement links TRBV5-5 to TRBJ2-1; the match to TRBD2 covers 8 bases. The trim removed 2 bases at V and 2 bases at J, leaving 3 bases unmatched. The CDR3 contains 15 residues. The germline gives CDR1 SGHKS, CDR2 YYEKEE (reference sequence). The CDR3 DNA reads TGTGCCAGCAGCTTTAGCGGGACCACCTACAATGAGCAGTTCTTC. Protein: CASSFSGTTYNEQFF.

The CDR3 DNA reads TGTGCCAGCAGCGTAGATATTAGCGGGATGGGCGGGGAGCTGTTTTTT. Encoded protein: CASSVDISGMGGELFF. J is TRBJ2-2 and V is TRBV9; 8 nucleotides agree with TRBD2. The CDR3 has 16 amino acids. Germline-derived CDR1 and CDR2 are SGDLS and YYNGEE. V shed 0 bases, J shed 7 bases, and the junction held 8 bases outside the gene matches.

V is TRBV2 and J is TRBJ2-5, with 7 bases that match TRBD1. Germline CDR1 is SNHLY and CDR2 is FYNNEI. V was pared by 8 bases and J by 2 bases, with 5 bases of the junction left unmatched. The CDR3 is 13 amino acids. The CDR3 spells CASSPQGQETQYF. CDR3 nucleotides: TGTGCCAGCTCCCCACAGGGGCAAGAGACCCAGTACTTC.

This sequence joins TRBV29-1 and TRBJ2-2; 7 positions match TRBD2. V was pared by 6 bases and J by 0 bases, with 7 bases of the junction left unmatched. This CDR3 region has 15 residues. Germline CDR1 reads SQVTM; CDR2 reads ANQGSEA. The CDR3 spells CSVKLAPTNTGELFF. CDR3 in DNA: TGCAGCGTCAAACTAGCGCCGACGAACACCGGGGAGCTGTTTTTT.

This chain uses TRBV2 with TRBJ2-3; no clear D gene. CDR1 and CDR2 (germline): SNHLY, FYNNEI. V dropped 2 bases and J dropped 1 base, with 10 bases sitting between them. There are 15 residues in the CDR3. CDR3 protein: CASSENGVGTDTQYF. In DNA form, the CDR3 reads TGTGCCAGCAGTGAAAATGGGGTGGGCACAGATACGCAGTATTTT. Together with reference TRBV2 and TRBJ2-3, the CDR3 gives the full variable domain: EPEVTQTPSHQVTQMGQEVILRCVPISNHLYFYWYRQILGQKVEFLVSFYNNEISEKSEIFDDQFSVERPDGSNFTLKIRSTKLEDSAMYFCASSENGVGTDTQYFGPGTRLTVL.

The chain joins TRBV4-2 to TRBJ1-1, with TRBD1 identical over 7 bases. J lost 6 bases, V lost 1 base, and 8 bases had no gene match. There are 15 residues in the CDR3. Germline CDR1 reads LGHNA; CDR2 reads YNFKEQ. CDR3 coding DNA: TGTGCCAGCAGCCAAGGTAACAGGGGAGTGCCTGAAGCTTTCTTT. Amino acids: CASSQGNRGVPEAFF.

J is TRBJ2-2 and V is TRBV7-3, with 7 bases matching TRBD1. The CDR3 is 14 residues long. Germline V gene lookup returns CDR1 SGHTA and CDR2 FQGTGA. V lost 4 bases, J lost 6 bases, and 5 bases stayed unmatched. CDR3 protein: CASSYGTAPGELFF. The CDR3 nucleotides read TGTGCCAGCAGCTATGGGACAGCCCCCGGGGAGCTGTTTTTT.

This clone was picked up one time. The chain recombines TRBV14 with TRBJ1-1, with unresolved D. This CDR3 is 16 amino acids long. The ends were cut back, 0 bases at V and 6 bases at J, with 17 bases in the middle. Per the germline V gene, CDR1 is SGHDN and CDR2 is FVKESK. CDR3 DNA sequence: TGTGCCAGCAGCCAAGATAATTACGGGGTCTCGGCTGAAGCTTTCTTT. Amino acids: CASSQDNYGVSAEAFF.

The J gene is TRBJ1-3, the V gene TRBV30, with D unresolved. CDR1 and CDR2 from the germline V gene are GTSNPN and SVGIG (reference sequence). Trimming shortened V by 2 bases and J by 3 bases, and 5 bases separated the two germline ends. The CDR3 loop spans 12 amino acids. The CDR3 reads CAWSILGNTIYF. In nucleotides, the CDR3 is TGTGCCTGGAGTATCCTTGGAAACACCATATATTTT.

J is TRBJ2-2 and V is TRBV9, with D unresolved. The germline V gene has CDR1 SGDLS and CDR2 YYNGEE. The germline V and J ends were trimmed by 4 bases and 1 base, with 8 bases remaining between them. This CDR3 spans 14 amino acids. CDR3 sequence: CASSHRQNTGELFF. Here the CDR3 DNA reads TGTGCCAGCAGCCATCGACAGAACACCGGGGAGCTGTTTTTT.

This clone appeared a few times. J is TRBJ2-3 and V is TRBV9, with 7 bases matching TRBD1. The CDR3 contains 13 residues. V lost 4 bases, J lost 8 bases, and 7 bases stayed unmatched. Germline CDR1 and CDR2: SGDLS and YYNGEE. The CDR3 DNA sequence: TGTGCCAGCAGCCCCGGTGGACAGGCTACGCAGTATTTT. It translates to CASSPGGQATQYF.

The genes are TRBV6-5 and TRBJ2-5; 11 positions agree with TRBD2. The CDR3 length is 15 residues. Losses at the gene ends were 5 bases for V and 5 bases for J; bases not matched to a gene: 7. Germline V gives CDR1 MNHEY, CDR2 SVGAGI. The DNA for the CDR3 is TGTGCCAGCAGTACTAGCGGGAGTTGGAGGGAGACCCAGTACTTC. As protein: CASSTSGSWRETQYF.